This T cell receptor beta chain is drawn from a study of PD-1 blockade in classical Hodgkin lymphoma. Findings and limits, study-wide: Differences between repertoires have undefined causes, possibly disease activity or prior therapy. Newly diagnosed patients were reported to start with lower TCR diversity than healthy donors.

Sequencing was performed with immunoSEQ multiplex PCR; in TCRdb, only in-frame clones are kept and a portion is missing. Counted here are about 98,000 clones, roughly 92% occurring once; the ten biggest clones make up 2.8%. In every patient, relapse followed autologous stem cell transplantation, while exposure to brentuximab vedotin differed. Comment on this clone: The antigen remains undetermined.

Sequencing was performed on peripheral blood mononuclear cells (PBMCs), taken at baseline. The TCR was taken from a human donor with classical Hodgkin lymphoma.

The CDR3 DNA reads as TGTGCCAGCCGGGGTTTACAGTGGGGTTCCTACGAGCAGTACTTC. The encoded protein is CASRGLQWGSYEQYF. J is TRBJ2-7 and V is TRBV2; D possibly corresponds to TRBD2 (5 bases). Germline V gene sequence: CDR1 SNHLY, CDR2 FYNNEI. The CDR3 covers 15 residues. Between the trimmed V and J ends, which lost 8 bases and 1 base, there was a span of 18 bases.